The text below deals with one T cell receptor beta chain. Its antigen is unidentified. CDR1 and CDR2 from the germline V gene are ENHRY and SYGVKD. Unmatched junction bases numbered 5, after V lost 3 bases and J lost 1 base. The CDR3 runs 16 residues. The sample is drawn from a study of human versus mouse CDR3 diversity and MHC coevolution. Only in-frame clones appear in the TCRdb table, and some are missing; sequencing was by immunoSEQ multiplex PCR. The sample consists of tens of thousands of clones, about 93% of them appearing once. Study results and caveats: Human T cells underwent selection on roughly six different MHC II alleles. The lowest clonal inequality scores came from most of the three human donors. Human CDR3s averaged more deletions and insertions than mouse CDR3s.

This receptor was obtained from a person between 25 and 70 years old in good health. The specimen sequenced was naive CD4+ T cells from blood. Sample subset: CD45RO-negative CD62L-positive naive CD4 T cells. The chain uses TRBV10-3 and TRBJ2-5, with 10 bases that match TRBD2. In DNA, the CDR3 is TGTGCCATCAGTGAAAGAGCGGGGGGGAGCCAAGAGACCCAGTACTTC. Protein sequence: CAISERAGGSQETQYF.